This passage covers 22 T cell receptor beta chains from one sample sequenced in a study of tumor and adjacent non-tumor tissue in lung cancer. The template was RNA from unsorted bulk tissue. This non-tumor lung sample came from over 3 cm beyond the tumor edge. A modified ARM-PCR protocol with three rounds of nested PCR amplified TCRbeta. TCRdb called the multiplex PCR reads again in MiXCR, with one record for every CDR3 protein. The table lists approximately 100,000 distinct CDR3 sequences, roughly two thirds of them singletons. Material: distant non-tumor lung tissue. The source of these receptors is a man aged 55 to 70 with non-small cell lung cancer.

This clonotype was observed at least ten times. The chain joins TRBV4-2 to TRBJ2-1; tentative D call: TRBD1 (6 bases). Germline V CDR1 and CDR2: LGHNA, YNFKEQ. V lost 2 bases and J lost 6, with 14 bases in between. The CDR3 has 15 amino acids. The CDR3 nucleotides are TGTGCCAGCAGCCAATCGGAACAGGGTCGCAATGAGCAGTTCTTC. Encoded protein: CASSQSEQGRNEQFF.

Details on this clonotype: A much more abundant neighbour one base away suggests this may be a read error. The gene calls are TRBV30 and TRBJ1-4, with unresolved D. The length of the CDR3 is 13 residues. The V gene lost 7 bases and the J gene lost 3 bases, with 12 bases spanning the gap. Germline V gene sequence: CDR1 GTSNPN, CDR2 SVGIG (reference sequence). The CDR3 coding sequence is TGTGCCTACAACATGGGAGCTAATGAAAAACTGTTTTTT. It specifies CAYNMGANEKLFF.

With regard to this clonotype: It is likely a read error, because the conserved phenylalanine at the end of the CDR3 is missing. J is TRBJ2-1 and V is TRBV29-1, with TRBD1 as a possible D gene (6 bases). Germline-derived CDR1 and CDR2 are SQVTM and ANQGSEA. The CDR3 has 14 residues. The CDR3 loop reads CNVEEGGSYNEQFY. For the CDR3, the DNA is TGCAACGTTGAGGAAGGGGGCTCCTACAATGAGCAGTTCTAC.

Notes on this clonotype: Germline is not matched at one junction end, which may reflect a read error. The chain couples TRBV7-9 to TRBJ2-7; tentatively, D is TRBD1 (5 bases). Germline assignment: CDR1 SEHNR and CDR2 FQNEAQ (reference sequence). This CDR3 region has 15 residues. The CDR3 DNA follows: TGTGCCAGCAGCTCCGGGTCCCAGGGTGGCTACGAGCACTACTTC. It translates to CASSSGSQGGYEHYF. Using reference TRBV7-9 and TRBJ2-7 for the parts outside the CDR3, the full variable domain is DTGVSQNPRHKITKRGQNVTFRCDPISEHNRLYWYRQTLGQGPEFLTYFQNEAQLEKSRLLSDRFSAERPKGSFSTLEIQRTEQGDSAMYLCASSSGSQGGYEHYFGPGTRLTVT.

Ten or more counts support this clonotype. The rearrangement uses TRBV4-3 and TRBJ2-5, with D tentatively TRBD1 (6 bases). V was pared by 0 bases and J by 3 bases, with 20 bases between. CDR3 size: 18 residues. Per germline, CDR1 LGHNA and CDR2 YSLEER. CDR3 nucleotides: TGCGCCAGCAGCCAAGATCTTGTGGGGGCCGGAGGAAAAGAGACCCAGTACTTC. This gives the protein CASSQDLVGAGGKETQYF.

On this clonotype itself: Because it lacks the conserved phenylalanine or tryptophan at the end, this CDR3 is likely a read error. The CDR3 nucleotides are TGCAGCGTTGGGGAGGGGACAGGCTACACCCTC. Protein sequence: CSVGEGTGYTL. The chain employs TRBV29-1 and TRBJ1-2; D may be TRBD1 (6 bases). Deletions cut 4 bases from V and 8 bases from J, with 11 bases between. Germline loops: CDR1 SQVTM, CDR2 ANQGSEA. There are 11 residues in the CDR3.

As for this clonotype: A read error may account for a junction end that differs from germline. The chain links TRBV4-1 to TRBJ1-1; no definite D call. Germline loops: CDR1 MGHRA, CDR2 YSYEKL. The CDR3 length is 15 residues. CDR3 amino acids: CASSQGFGVSTGAFF. DNA for the CDR3: TGCGCCAGCAGCCAAGGTTTTGGTGTGAGCACTGGAGCTTTCTTT.

The rearrangement joins TRBV7-8 to TRBJ1-1, with a weak D call TRBD1 (5 bases). Trimming cost V 5 bases and J 1 base, with 14 bases left between them. CDR3 size: 15 residues. Germline assignment: CDR1 SGHVS and CDR2 FQNEAQ. CDR3 DNA sequence: TGTGCCAGCAGCCTCCTACAGGCTCCGAACACTGAAGCTTTCTTT. Its translation: CASSLLQAPNTEAFF. The complete variable domain, with remaining parts taken from reference TRBV7-8 and TRBJ1-1, reads GAGVSQSPRYKVAKRGQDVALRCDPISGHVSLFWYQQALGQGPEFLTYFQNEAQLDKSGLPSDRFFAERPEGSVSTLKIQRTQQEDSAVYLCASSLLQAPNTEAFFGQGTRLTVV.

This clonotype occurred many times. The chain combines TRBV29-1 with TRBJ2-2; TRBD1 matches 8 bases. The germline V gene encodes CDR1 SQVTM and CDR2 ANQGSEA. The CDR3 has 18 amino acids. The V segment lost 1 base and the J segment 0 bases; nucleotides outside the gene matches: 10. The CDR3 DNA is TGCAGCGTTGAAGTTGGGGGACAGGACTTCGCGAACACCGGGGAGCTGTTTTTT. This translates into CSVEVGGQDFANTGELFF.

Concerning this clonotype itself: A much larger clone lies a single base off, so this may be a read error. This rearrangement joins TRBV5-6 to TRBJ2-7; possibly TRBD2 for D (6 bases). Germline values: CDR1 SGHDT, CDR2 YYEEEE. This CDR3 is 14 amino acids long. The CDR3: CANSLGGGTYEQYF. CDR3 bases: TGTGCCAACAGCTTGGGAGGCGGCACCTACGAGCAGTACTTC. Full variable domain (missing parts from reference TRBV5-6 and TRBJ2-7): DAGVTQSPTHLIKTRGQQVTLRCSPKSGHDTVSWYQQALGQGPQFIFQYYEEEERQRGNFPDRFSGHQFPNYSSELNVNALLLGDSALYLCANSLGGGTYEQYFGPGTRLTVT.

This clonotype was observed once. The DNA of the CDR3 is TGTGCCAACAACTCACAGGGAGCCAACTATGGCTACACCTTC. This codes for CANNSQGANYGYTF. This chain uses TRBV6-6 with TRBJ1-2, with a tentative D call TRBD1 (6 bases). The germline V and J ends were trimmed by 10 bases and 2 bases, with 17 bases remaining between them. The CDR3 length is 14 residues. CDR1 is MNHNY, CDR2 SVGAGI, per germline (reference sequence).

With regard to this clonotype: A read error may explain this, as a much larger clone is one base away. The V call is TRBV28, the J call TRBJ2-3, with D hard to call. The germline V and J ends were trimmed by 9 bases and 10 bases, with 17 bases remaining between them. The germline V gene encodes CDR1 MDHEN and CDR2 SYDVKM. This CDR3 spans 12 amino acids. The CDR3 DNA reads TGTGCCAGTCACCTGTATGTGGCTGCGCAGTATTTT. Its translation: CASHLYVAAQYF.

The chain employs TRBV4-1 and TRBJ1-1; D perhaps matches TRBD1 (6 bases). The CDR3 is 15 residues long. Germline lookup yields CDR1 MGHRA and CDR2 YSYEKL. The CDR3 sequence is CGSSVTGIVGTEAFF. In nucleotides, the CDR3 is TGCGGAAGCAGCGTTACAGGGATAGTGGGCACTGAAGCTTTCTTT.

This rearrangement joins TRBV25-1 to TRBJ2-2; TRBD1 agrees at 7 bases. Trimming removed 8 bases from V and 3 bases from J; junction bases left unmatched: 15. CDR1 MGHDK and CDR2 SYGVNS come from the germline V gene. The CDR3 covers 17 residues. The CDR3 protein is CASGPGVGGLDTGELFF. In nucleotides, the CDR3 is TGTGCCAGCGGCCCAGGTGTAGGGGGCCTAGACACCGGGGAGCTGTTTTTT.

This clonotype was detected once. The chain joins TRBV11-2 to TRBJ2-1; D not certain. The CDR3 extends over 13 amino acids. The germline gives CDR1 SGHAT, CDR2 FQNNGV. V was shortened by 1 base and J by 13 bases, with 14 bases between the two germline ends. The CDR3 region has the DNA TGTGCCAGCAGCTTAGTACAGTACAATAAACAGTTCTTC. The encoded protein is CASSLVQYNKQFF.

In its sample, this clonotype was seen once. Its ends do not fully match the called genes, so a read error is possible. The chain employs TRBV12-3 or TRBV12-4 and TRBJ2-6; the D gene is possibly TRBD2 (5 bases). The CDR3 runs 14 residues. The CDR3 region has the DNA TGTGCCAGCAGCTTGGACTCTGGGGTCAACGTCCTGACTTTC. It encodes CASSLDSGVNVLTF.

Notes on this clonotype: One end of the junction varies from germline; a read error may be responsible. J is TRBJ2-5 and V is TRBV6-5, with TRBD2 matching 7 bases. CDR3 length: 14 residues. Germline V lookup: CDR1 MNHEY, CDR2 SVGAGI. CDR3 region: CASNYLAEQETQCF. The CDR3 DNA is TGTGCCAGCAATTACCTAGCGGAACAAGAGACCCAGTGCTTC.

Details on this clonotype: The junction departs from the called germline gene at one end, perhaps through a read error. The chain employs TRBV11-1 and TRBJ2-3; D remains unclear. Germline-derived CDR1 and CDR2 are SGHAT and FQDESV (reference sequence). The CDR3 totals 12 residues. This chain's CDR3 is CASSPSLDTHYF. The CDR3 DNA reads TGTGCCAGCAGCCCGTCCCTGGATACGCACTATTTT. Full variable domain (remainder filled in from reference TRBV11-1 and TRBJ2-3): EAEVAQSPRYKITEKSQAVAFWCDPISGHATLYWYRQILGQGPELLVQFQDESVVDDSQLPKDRFSAERLKGVDSTLKIQPAELGDSAMYLCASSPSLDTHYFGPGTRLTVL.

This clonotype was seen at least ten times. The chain has TRBV6-5 and TRBJ2-7, with D possibly matching TRBD1 (5 bases). V dropped 7 bases and J dropped 3 bases, with 13 bases sitting between them. This CDR3 comprises 13 residues. Germline CDR1 is MNHEY and CDR2 is SVGAGI. The CDR3 DNA follows: TGTGCCAGCATGGCCAGGGTAGACTACGAGCAGTACTTC. Its protein is CASMARVDYEQYF.

This chain connects TRBV29-1 to TRBJ2-1, with 8 positions matching TRBD1. V trimming: 6 bases; J trimming: 7 bases; junction bases outside the gene matches: 11. The CDR3 consists of 14 residues. The germline V gene has CDR1 SQVTM and CDR2 ANQGSEA. For the CDR3, the DNA is TGCAGCGTATGGGACAGGACCCTCAATAATGAGCAGTTCTTC. Residues: CSVWDRTLNNEQFF.

This clonotype was counted many times. The V call is TRBV6-2 or TRBV6-3, the J call TRBJ1-5, with D maybe TRBD1 (5 bases). CDR3 length: 14 residues. Deletions cut 7 bases from V and 7 bases from J, with 17 bases between. Per germline, CDR1 MNHEY and CDR2 SVGEGT. CDR3 region: CASTHSTGIQPQHF. The CDR3 DNA sequence: TGTGCCAGCACCCACTCAACAGGAATCCAGCCCCAGCATTTT.

V is TRBV6-1 and J is TRBJ2-7; D gene ambiguous. This CDR3 contains 14 residues. Germline V gene lookup returns CDR1 MNHNS and CDR2 SASEGT. Trimming pared 1 base from V and 0 bases from J, leaving 7 bases between. CDR3: CASSEVYSSYEQYF. The CDR3 region has the DNA TGTGCCAGCAGTGAAGTATACAGCTCCTACGAGCAGTACTTC.